A selection of T cell receptor beta chains follows, all from one sample in a study of technical replicates of blood from a handful of donors. Using immunoSEQ multiplex PCR, the repertoire was profiled, and TCRdb retains in-frame clones only, with some absent. There are about 76,000 clones in the sample; roughly 85% occur only once, and 4.5% to 5.5% lies in the top ten. The specimen was PBMCs. The receptors were sampled from a human donor in good health. Some clones in this sample may be carry-over from other donors' samples. Both conserved end residues are trimmed from each CDR3.

TRBV10-3	TRBJ2-2	AISAGRQGAVAGELF
TRBV7-3	TRBJ2-1	ASSFRAHTDEQF
TRBV5-6	TRBJ2-2	ASSLSRELF
TRBV6-5	TRBJ2-3	ASSSPTGRPDTQY
TRBV5-1	TRBJ2-7	ASSLDRTKYEQY
TRBV6-5	TRBJ2-3	ASRKLAGITDTQY
TRBV9	TRBJ2-2	ASSVDGQGGNTGELF
TRBV27	TRBJ1-1	ASSMQGITSTEAF
TRBV5-6	TRBJ1-3	ASSLIEGVGGNTIY
TRBV2	TRBJ2-7	ASSGQGSRREQY
TRBV6-5	TRBJ1-5	ASSYSRGNQPQH
TRBV7-2	TRBJ2-3	ASIPWWLGTDTQY
TRBV7-2	TRBJ2-7	ASSQGTGVVYEQY
TRBV5-6	TRBJ2-1	ASSLAGTSGGWEQF
TRBV9	TRBJ1-2	ASSVFSQGDYGYT
TRBV7-2	TRBJ1-6	ASSLQGYSPLH
TRBV7-6	TRBJ1-1	ASSLVQARNANTEAF
TRBV5-5	TRBJ2-7	ASSWRDREVHEQY
TRBV7-3	TRBJ2-5	ASSFSGTSGGTQY
TRBV6-1	TRBJ1-5	ASNPTGGVNQPQH
TRBV25-1	TRBJ2-1	ASSVGQGSGEQF
TRBV11-3	TRBJ2-1	ASFRSEGYEQF
TRBV5-4	TRBJ2-7	ASSLLARGLYEQY
TRBV6-5	TRBJ2-1	ASSLAGAYNEQF
TRBV6-4	TRBJ2-1	ASSTGQGGQF